These 18 T cell receptor beta chains share one sample of origin, sequenced in a study of regulatory T cells in long-lasting Graves disease (dated by TCRdb to 2020 to 2023). Library method: multiplex PCR. The run used an Illumina HiSeq 4000. iRepertoire HTBI primers and Arm-PCR amplification of CDR3 regions were used to construct TCR beta libraries. Starting from the raw public reads, TCRdb applied fastp trimming at Q25, assembled clones with MiXCR and retained in-frame beta chains. When rows share a CDR3 protein, they turn into one entry using the most common DNA and genes. For this sample the table gives about 530,000 distinct CDR3 sequences, of which roughly 15% were detected only once. The ten largest clones represent 25% of the sample. The time point label, as the study defines it: newly diagnosed GD, antithyroid drugs for less than 3 months. For both TCR sequencing and RNA sequencing, RNA was extracted from PBMCs in TRIzol.

These data are also associated with another study on T cells in Graves' hyperthyroidism and ophthalmopathy.

The sample in question was peripheral blood mononuclear cells (PBMCs), obtained at new diagnosis, from a patient treated with antithyroid drugs. Receptor source: a woman aged 40 to 65 with Graves disease. Donor details come from another sample of the same person, matched by shared clones.

The chain employs TRBV4-1 and TRBJ2-3; 11 positions agree with TRBD2. The CDR3 covers 18 residues. Germline CDR1 MGHRA, CDR2 YSYEKL. Trimming took 2 bases from V and 1 from J; bases not matched to a gene: 8. CDR3 nucleotides: TGCGCCAGCAGCCAACAACCCATTAGCGGGGGGGGCACAGATACGCAGTATTTT. This sequence encodes CASSQQPISGGGTDTQYF.

A remark on this clonotype: A read error may be the cause here, since a much bigger clone is one base away. The rearrangement joins TRBV13 to TRBJ1-1, with D hard to call. In germline, CDR1 is PRHDT, CDR2 FYEKMQ (reference sequence). V shed 5 bases and J shed 6 bases, with 16 bases lying between them. This CDR3 spans 14 amino acids. CDR3 sequence: CASSLPFGRAEAFF. The CDR3 nucleotides read TGTGCCAGCAGCCTGCCTTTTGGGAGGGCTGAAGCTTTCTTT.

The chain uses TRBV4-2 and TRBJ1-2; 10 bases are a match to TRBD1. The V segment lost 4 bases and the J segment 3 bases; nucleotides outside the gene matches: 5. Germline V lookup: CDR1 LGHNA, CDR2 YNFKEQ. This CDR3 region has 15 residues. The CDR3 DNA reads TGTGCCAGCAGCCCAGGGGACAGGGGCGACTATGGCTACACCTTC. Translated: CASSPGDRGDYGYTF.

This clonotype has ten or more counts. V gene TRBV6-1 combines with J gene TRBJ2-7; D possibly corresponds to TRBD1 (6 bases). The V end lost 5 bases, the J end lost 5 bases, and 10 bases lay between the germline ends. Germline values: CDR1 MNHNS, CDR2 SASEGT. CDR3 length: 12 residues. The CDR3 bases are TGTGCCAGCAGTACAGGGAACAACGAGCAGTACTTC. It translates to CASSTGNNEQYF.

This clonotype was seen at least ten times. This chain links TRBV28 with TRBJ2-5, with TRBD1 as a possible D gene (6 bases). The ends were cut back, 5 bases at V and 1 base at J, with 14 bases in the middle. Germline V gene sequence: CDR1 MDHEN, CDR2 SYDVKM. The CDR3 spans 15 residues. The CDR3 bases are TGTGCCAGCAGTCCCACAGGGTTTTTCCAAGAGACCCAGTACTTC. Amino acid sequence: CASSPTGFFQETQYF.

This clonotype was seen ten or more times. The chain combines TRBV2 with TRBJ2-2, with D perhaps matching TRBD2 (5 bases). V was cut by 6 bases and J by 3 bases, with 17 bases left in between. Germline loops: CDR1 SNHLY, CDR2 FYNNEI. The CDR3 totals 16 residues. The CDR3 coding sequence is TGTGCCAGCAGCGCTTTGGGAGCAAGGGACACCGGGGAGCTGTTTTTT. Translated: CASSALGARDTGELFF.

This clonotype was detected ten times or more. This chain joins TRBV27 and TRBJ1-1, with D possibly matching TRBD1 (6 bases). The CDR3 is 14 amino acids. The V end was cut by 7 bases, the J end by 1 base, with 13 bases between. Germline values: CDR1 MNHEY, CDR2 SMNVEV (reference sequence). The DNA of the CDR3 is TGTGCCAGCAAACAGGGCGGCGGGAACACTGAAGCTTTCTTT. This sequence encodes CASKQGGGNTEAFF.

The V and J genes are TRBV19 and TRBJ2-2, with a possible D match to TRBD2 (7 bases). The CDR3 spans 15 residues. In germline, CDR1 is LNHDA, CDR2 SQIVND (reference sequence). Trimming pared 7 bases from V and 5 bases from J, leaving 17 bases between. DNA for the CDR3: TGTGCCAGTACCACAGGGAGGCGGGAGACCGGGGAGCTGTTTTTT. Protein: CASTTGRRETGELFF.

In regard to this clonotype: A read error likely explains this, since a far larger clone differs by one base. CDR3 sequence: CASSSGEETRYF. The CDR3 DNA sequence: TGTGCCAGCAGCTCTGGGGAAGAGACCCGGTACTTC. This chain connects TRBV7-9 to TRBJ2-4; D gene uncertain. The CDR3 runs to 12 residues. Germline CDR1 and CDR2: SEHNR and FQNEAQ (reference sequence). V was cut by 4 bases and J by 15 bases, with 16 bases left in between. Variable domain in full (rest from reference TRBV7-9 and TRBJ2-4): DTGVSQNPRHKITKRGQNVTFRCDPISEHNRLYWYRQTLGQGPEFLTYFQNEAQLEKSRLLSDRFSAERPKGSFSTLEIQRTEQGDSAMYLCASSSGEETRYFGAGTRLSVL.

This clonotype was counted only a few times. The conserved phenylalanine or tryptophan is not found at the CDR3 terminus, so this likely reflects a read error. The chain combines TRBV2 with TRBJ2-7, with 10 bases aligning to TRBD1. The germline V gene encodes CDR1 SNHLY and CDR2 FYNNEI. The CDR3 totals 14 residues. The ends lost 8 bases at V and 4 bases at J; junction bases unmatched: 8. The CDR3 protein is CASRPGTGVYEQYL. CDR3 sequence (DNA): TGTGCCAGCCGACCGGGGACAGGGGTGTACGAGCAGTACCTC.

This clonotype was detected many times. The V call is TRBV7-3, the J call TRBJ1-1; 12 bases fit TRBD1. Germline loops: CDR1 SGHTA, CDR2 FQGTGA. J lost 0 bases, V lost 4 bases, and 3 bases had no gene match. The CDR3 runs 16 residues. The CDR3 DNA sequence: TGTGCCAGCAGCTCAGGGACAGGGGGCTTGAACACTGAAGCTTTCTTT. Amino acid sequence: CASSSGTGGLNTEAFF.

The chain uses TRBV20-1 and TRBJ2-3; either TRBD1 or TRBD2 may fit D (5 bases each). V shed 5 bases and J shed 4 bases, with 13 bases lying between them. Looked up from germline, CDR1 is DFQATT and CDR2 is SNEGSKA (reference sequence). The CDR3 contains 13 residues. CDR3 DNA: TGCAGTGCTCCGGACTTACAGGCAGATACGCAGTATTTT. Its protein product is CSAPDLQADTQYF.

The genes are TRBV29-1 and TRBJ2-7, with 10 bases fitting TRBD1. The V gene's germline CDR1 is SQVTM and CDR2 ANQGSEA. The CDR3 is 16 residues long. The V gene end was trimmed by 7 bases and the J gene end by 3 bases; junction bases not matched to a gene: 15. DNA for the CDR3: TGCAGCGCTGAGACTTCCGGGACAGGGGTCGACTACGAGCAGTACTTC. Its translation: CSAETSGTGVDYEQYF.

This clonotype has a handful of counts. The J gene is TRBJ1-2, the V gene TRBV13, with D possibly being TRBD1 (5 bases). The CDR3 is 15 amino acids. CDR1 is PRHDT, CDR2 FYEKMQ, per germline (reference sequence). The V and J ends lost 6 bases and 8 bases respectively, with 22 bases between them. Here the CDR3 reads CASSLTGRRAGGYTF. DNA for the CDR3: TGTGCCAGCAGTCTGACGGGACGACGGGCGGGAGGCTACACCTTC.

The J gene is TRBJ2-6, the V gene TRBV5-1, with unresolved D. CDR3 size: 17 residues. Trimming left V 0 bases short and J 0 bases short, with 10 bases between. The germline gives CDR1 SGHRS, CDR2 YFSETQ. The DNA for the CDR3 is TGCGCCAGCAGCTTGGCCTCGTCGAACTCTGGGGCCAACGTCCTGACTTTC. Residues: CASSLASSNSGANVLTF.

In its sample, this clonotype was seen many times. V gene TRBV10-3 combines with J gene TRBJ2-3; D gene uncertain. The CDR3 consists of 13 residues. The V gene lost 6 bases and the J gene lost 0 bases, with 7 bases spanning the gap. CDR1 is ENHRY, CDR2 SYGVKD, per germline. The CDR3 region is CAIRVVSTDTQYF. The CDR3 nucleotides are TGTGCCATCAGAGTGGTTAGCACAGATACGCAGTATTTT.

This clonotype was detected ten times or more. The chain is built from TRBV7-2 and TRBJ2-5, with D unclear. Trimming pared 5 bases from V and 5 bases from J, leaving 12 bases between. Germline loops: CDR1 SGHTA, CDR2 FQGNSA. This CDR3 is built from 13 residues. Written as DNA, the CDR3 is TGTGCCAGCAGCCCGAAAAGTGGTGAGACCCAGTACTTC. Translated: CASSPKSGETQYF. Supplemented by reference TRBV7-2 and TRBJ2-5, the full variable domain reads GAGVSQSPSNKVTEKGKDVELRCDPISGHTALYWYRQSLGQGLEFLIYFQGNSAPDKSGLPSDRFSAERTGGSVSTLTIQRTQQEDSAVYLCASSPKSGETQYFGPGTRLLVL.

This clonotype turned up a few times. The chain carries TRBV20-1 and TRBJ2-1; 13 positions match TRBD2. V was clipped by 5 bases and J by 4 bases; unmatched bases: 11. The germline gives CDR1 DFQATT, CDR2 SNEGSKA (reference sequence). The CDR3 sequence is 17 residues long. The CDR3 region is CSAPATGTSGAYNEQFF. CDR3 coding DNA: TGCAGTGCTCCCGCCACCGGGACTAGCGGGGCTTACAATGAGCAGTTCTTC.